The 32 T cell receptor beta chains reported below all come from one sample, sequenced in a study of beta chain features in type 1 diabetes. Expressed TCRB transcripts were sequenced after all isolated RNA was converted to cDNA. This table comes from immunoSEQ multiplex PCR, and its TCRdb copy is limited to in-frame clones, with some not included. This sample has approximately 250,000 clones, with roughly 15% found just once. The sequencing sample was made of naive CD4+ T cells from blood. Receptors were obtained from a woman in her 40s in good health.

This clone occurred a few times. This chain links TRBV5-1 with TRBJ2-3; a possible D gene is TRBD1 (6 bases). There are 14 residues in the CDR3. CDR1 is SGHRS and CDR2 is YFSETQ in the germline V gene. V dropped 2 bases and J dropped 8 bases, with 15 bases sitting between them. The CDR3 loop reads CASSLVQGNATQYF. The CDR3, as DNA: TGCGCCAGCAGCTTAGTTCAGGGGAATGCTACGCAGTATTTT.

This clone was counted between two and nine times. The gene calls are TRBV4-3 and TRBJ1-5; TRBD1 might be the D (5 bases). The CDR3 has 14 amino acids. Germline V gene lookup returns CDR1 LGHNA and CDR2 YSLEER. V gave up 6 bases and J gave up 4 bases, with 13 bases separating them. The CDR3 bases are TGCGCCAGCAGTCTCAGGGTAGGTAATCAGCCCCAGCATTTT. This gives the protein CASSLRVGNQPQHF.

This chain connects TRBV5-1 to TRBJ2-7; weak D call: TRBD1 (6 bases). This CDR3 is 14 amino acids long. Looked up from germline, CDR1 is SGHRS and CDR2 is YFSETQ. V lost 0 bases to trimming and J lost 1 base, with 8 bases between them. Here the CDR3 DNA reads TGCGCCAGCAGCTTGGAAACAGGGTCCTACGAGCAGTACTTC. Translation gives CASSLETGSYEQYF.

J is TRBJ1-4 and V is TRBV20-1, with TRBD1 as a possible D gene (6 bases). This CDR3 contains 11 residues. The germline V and J ends were trimmed by 5 bases and 13 bases, with 14 bases remaining between them. The germline gives CDR1 DFQATT, CDR2 SNEGSKA (reference sequence). The CDR3 protein is CSAFNREALFF. Here the CDR3 DNA reads TGCAGTGCTTTTAACAGGGAAGCACTGTTTTTT.

This clone was seen a handful of times. The chain employs TRBV5-1 and TRBJ1-2; 7 bases are a match to TRBD1. The V gene's germline CDR1 is SGHRS and CDR2 YFSETQ. The trim removed 4 bases at V and 3 bases at J, leaving 15 bases unmatched. The CDR3 loop spans 17 amino acids. The CDR3 bases are TGCGCCAGCAGCCCCGGACAGGAGACGTGGAGGGACTATGGCTACACCTTC. Translating gives CASSPGQETWRDYGYTF.

This clone was seen a few times. The chain links TRBV4-1 to TRBJ2-5; D not resolved. The end of the DNA is better explained by TRBJ2-7, so the J call may be wrong. This CDR3 region has 14 residues. Per the germline V gene, CDR1 is MGHRA and CDR2 is YSYEKL. The CDR3 nucleotides are TGCGCCAGCAGCCGAGTAGGAGCCCTCTACGAGCAGTACTTC. Translated, it gives CASSRVGALYEQYF.

This clone was recorded a few times. Other DNA sequences from this sample encode an identical CDR3 as well. The chain combines TRBV5-1 with TRBJ2-1; 9 nucleotides agree with TRBD2. The CDR3 length is 14 residues. The ends lost 0 bases at V and 7 bases at J; junction bases unmatched: 2. Germline-derived CDR1 and CDR2 are SGHRS and YFSETQ. The CDR3 coding sequence is TGCGCCAGCAGCTTGGTTGCGGGGGGGAATGAGCAGTTCTTC. This translates into CASSLVAGGNEQFF.

This chain links TRBV27 with TRBJ2-7; D perhaps matches TRBD1 (6 bases). Germline lookup yields CDR1 MNHEY and CDR2 SMNVEV (reference sequence). The CDR3 is 15 amino acids. V lost 2 bases and J lost 0, with 11 bases in between. For the CDR3, the DNA is TGTGCCAGCAGTTTAAGTACCAGGGGCTCCTACGAGCAGTACTTC. The encoded protein is CASSLSTRGSYEQYF.

V and J are TRBV6-7 and TRBJ1-1; TRBD1 matches at 7 bases. TRBV6-7 is given ORF status, its function remaining uncertain. The ends lost 2 bases at V and 0 bases at J; junction bases unmatched: 3. The CDR3 runs 15 residues. CDR3 sequence: CASSYPQGMNTEAFF. The CDR3 region has the DNA TGTGCCAGCAGTTACCCACAGGGGATGAACACTGAAGCTTTCTTT.

The chain employs TRBV5-1 and TRBJ2-3; 7 nucleotides match TRBD1. Germline V CDR1 and CDR2: SGHRS, YFSETQ. Trimming cost V 4 bases and J 1 base; bases outside gene matches: 3. CDR3 length equals 14 residues. The CDR3 DNA reads TGCGCCAGCAGCGAGGGACAGCGCACAGATACGCAGTATTTT. Translating gives CASSEGQRTDTQYF.

The rearrangement links TRBV19 to TRBJ2-1; 8 bases line up with TRBD2. CDR1 is LNHDA and CDR2 is SQIVND in the germline V gene (reference sequence). The CDR3 is 14 amino acids. Trimming cost V 5 bases and J 10 bases; bases outside gene matches: 10. The CDR3 protein is CASSLAGLAPEQFF. In DNA, the CDR3 is TGTGCCAGTAGTCTAGCCGGACTAGCACCGGAGCAGTTCTTC. The entire variable domain, with the rest obtained from reference TRBV19 and TRBJ2-1, is as follows: DGGITQSPKYLFRKEGQNVTLSCEQNLNHDAMYWYRQDPGQGLRLIYYSQIVNDFQKGDIAEGYSVSREKKESFPLTVTSAQKNPTAFYLCASSLAGLAPEQFFGPGTRLTVL.

The chain carries TRBV21-1 and TRBJ2-1; whether TRBD1, the table's D call, matches the DNA was not checked. TRBV21-1 is a known pseudogene. CDR3 length equals 16 residues. This CDR3 reads CASSGRQDSGHNEQFF. DNA for the CDR3: TGTGCCAGCAGCGGCCGGCAGGACAGTGGCCACAATGAGCAGTTCTTC.

This clone was counted between two and nine times. V is TRBV5-1 and J is TRBJ2-1; a weak D match, TRBD1 (5 bases). V lost 4 bases, J lost 5 bases, and 10 bases lay in between. The germline V gene encodes CDR1 SGHRS and CDR2 YFSETQ. This CDR3 spans 13 amino acids. CDR3 region: CASSDTGNNEQFF. In DNA, the CDR3 is TGCGCCAGCAGCGACACAGGTAACAATGAGCAGTTCTTC. The full variable domain, in which reference TRBV5-1 and TRBJ2-1 provide the parts outside the CDR3, is KAGVTQTPRYLIKTRGQQVTLSCSPISGHRSVSWYQQTPGQGLQFLFEYFSETQRNKGNFPGRFSGRQFSNSRSEMNVSTLELGDSALYLCASSDTGNNEQFFGPGTRLTVL.

This clone showed up just a few times. The chain employs TRBV25-1 and TRBJ1-6, with D possibly matching TRBD1 (6 bases). This CDR3 region has 16 residues. V was cut by 3 bases and J by 8 bases, with 17 bases left in between. Germline assignment: CDR1 MGHDK and CDR2 SYGVNS. The CDR3 here is CASSDGGGDPYSPLHF. Written as DNA, the CDR3 is TGTGCCAGCAGTGATGGGGGGGGCGACCCTTATTCACCCCTCCACTTT.

This clone was counted only a few times. The chain couples TRBV14 to TRBJ1-2; D remains unclear. V was pared by 1 base and J by 7 bases, with 16 bases between. CDR1 is SGHDN, CDR2 FVKESK, per germline. This CDR3 is built from 15 residues. CDR3: CASSQAESALSGYTF. In DNA, the CDR3 is TGTGCCAGCAGCCAAGCGGAGTCCGCTTTGAGTGGCTACACCTTC.

The V gene is TRBV7-9, the J gene TRBJ1-2; 8 positions match TRBD1. V gave up 0 bases and J gave up 4 bases; unmatched junction bases: 1. The CDR3 consists of 14 residues. Germline CDR1 reads SEHNR; CDR2 reads FQNEAQ (reference sequence). The CDR3 spells CASSLAGQGYGYTF. For the CDR3, the DNA is TGTGCCAGCAGCTTAGCTGGACAGGGCTATGGCTACACCTTC.

The chain links TRBV6-5 to TRBJ1-2, with 8 bases aligning to TRBD1. Germline V lookup: CDR1 MNHEY, CDR2 SVGAGI. The CDR3 covers 12 residues. The ends lost 6 bases at V and 5 bases at J; junction bases unmatched: 2. CDR3 bases: TGTGCCAGCAGGGACAGGGTATATGGCTACACCTTC. This encodes CASRDRVYGYTF.

This clone was seen only a few times. The gene calls are TRBV27 and TRBJ2-1; D may be TRBD2 (7 bases). The CDR3 extends over 17 amino acids. Deletions cut 10 bases from V and 5 bases from J, with 27 bases between. Looked up from germline, CDR1 is MNHEY and CDR2 is SMNVEV (reference sequence). The CDR3: CATPPPEGGAAHNEQFF. The CDR3 region has the DNA TGTGCCACCCCTCCCCCGGAGGGGGGGGCGGCACACAATGAGCAGTTCTTC.

The gene calls are TRBV6-4 and TRBJ2-6, with TRBD2 matching 8 bases. Germline lookup yields CDR1 MRHNA and CDR2 SNTAGT. The CDR3 spans 18 residues. The V gene end was trimmed by 4 bases and the J gene end by 1 base; junction bases not matched to a gene: 9. Here the CDR3 reads CASSANRGGSSGANVLTF. CDR3 sequence (DNA): TGTGCCAGCAGTGCCAACCGCGGGGGGTCATCTGGGGCCAACGTCCTGACTTTC.

The genes are TRBV28 and TRBJ2-1, with D perhaps matching TRBD1 (6 bases). The germline V gene encodes CDR1 MDHEN and CDR2 SYDVKM. The CDR3 contains 11 residues. V lost 5 bases and J lost 9, with 8 bases in between. In nucleotides, the CDR3 is TGTGCCAGCAGTCCCAGGGGTGAGCAGTTCTTC. Protein sequence: CASSPRGEQFF.

With regard to this clone: One end of the junction varies from germline; a read error may be responsible. The chain recombines TRBV18 with TRBJ1-4; perhaps TRBD1 as D (6 bases). The CDR3 contains 13 residues. Germline V gene sequence: CDR1 KGHSH, CDR2 LQKENI. The CDR3 DNA sequence: TGTGCCAGCTCACCACAGTCAGGGGCCACCTCGACCTGG. Protein sequence: CASSPQSGATSTW.

This clone turned up a few times. This chain links TRBV5-1 with TRBJ2-2, with a possible D match to TRBD1 (6 bases). The germline CDR1 and CDR2 sequences are SGHRS and YFSETQ. The V end lost 0 bases, the J end lost 5 bases, and 11 bases lay between the germline ends. The CDR3 totals 15 residues. The CDR3 here is CASSLEQGLTGELFF. The DNA of the CDR3 is TGCGCCAGCAGCTTGGAACAGGGCCTGACCGGGGAGCTGTTTTTT.

The CDR3 loop reads CASSPRGTLGATNEKLFF. The CDR3 nucleotides read TGTGCCAGCTCACCACGGGGGACATTGGGGGCAACTAATGAAAAACTGTTTTTT. This chain connects TRBV18 to TRBJ1-4; possibly TRBD1 for D (6 bases). V was shortened by 1 base and J by 0 bases, with 15 bases between the two germline ends. Germline V lookup: CDR1 KGHSH, CDR2 LQKENI. The CDR3 has 18 amino acids.

This sequence joins TRBV9 and TRBJ2-5; 7 nucleotides agree with TRBD1. Germline loops: CDR1 SGDLS, CDR2 YYNGEE. With V trimmed by 0 bases and J by 5 bases, 7 bases remained unmatched. CDR3 size: 15 residues. This chain's CDR3 is CASSVEGAWRETQYF. The CDR3 nucleotides are TGTGCCAGCAGCGTAGAGGGGGCTTGGCGGGAGACCCAGTACTTC. The complete variable domain, with remaining parts taken from reference TRBV9 and TRBJ2-5, reads DSGVTQTPKHLITATGQRVTLRCSPRSGDLSVYWYQQSLDQGLQFLIQYYNGEERAKGNILERFSAQQFPDLHSELNLSSLELGDSALYFCASSVEGAWRETQYFGPGTRLLVL.

The chain couples TRBV7-2 to TRBJ2-2; 10 nucleotides agree with TRBD2. Germline V gene lookup returns CDR1 SGHTA and CDR2 FQGNSA. Trimming removed 5 bases from V and 4 bases from J; junction bases left unmatched: 7. This CDR3 is built from 16 residues. This chain's CDR3 is CASSPGTSVGTGELFF. Here the CDR3 DNA reads TGTGCCAGCAGCCCAGGGACTAGCGTCGGCACCGGGGAGCTGTTTTTT.

A few counts support this clone. V usage is TRBV7-2 and J usage is TRBJ2-5; 8 bases map to TRBD1. Germline V gene data show CDR1 as SGHTA and CDR2 as FQGNSA. The CDR3 has 15 residues. Germline trimming cut 1 base from V and 1 base from J; bases unmatched to any gene: 2. The CDR3 nucleotides are TGTGCCAGCAGCTTAGAGGGACAGGCCCAAGAGACCCAGTACTTC. Protein product: CASSLEGQAQETQYF.

The chain carries TRBV9 and TRBJ1-3; D uncertain. The CDR3 has 18 amino acids. From germline, CDR1 is SGDLS and CDR2 YYNGEE. V was pared by 4 bases and J by 0 bases, with 20 bases between. The CDR3 DNA follows: TGTGCCAGCAGCTCCCCACCGGTCCAAGCGCTCTCTGGAAACACCATATATTTT. This translates into CASSSPPVQALSGNTIYF.

The chain is built from TRBV19 and TRBJ2-7; 9 positions agree with TRBD2. The CDR3 sequence is 14 residues long. V shed 6 bases, J shed 0 bases, and the junction held 3 bases outside the gene matches. Germline V gene sequence: CDR1 LNHDA, CDR2 SQIVND (reference sequence). Here the CDR3 DNA reads TGTGCCAGTAGACAACTAGCGGGCTCCTACGAGCAGTACTTC. Protein: CASRQLAGSYEQYF.

The chain uses TRBV9 and TRBJ2-3; possible D gene TRBD1, 5 bases. The CDR3 has 14 amino acids. CDR1 SGDLS and CDR2 YYNGEE come from the germline V gene. V shed 4 bases and J shed 6 bases, with 15 bases lying between them. DNA for the CDR3: TGTGCCAGCAGCCCATCGGCCAGGGCCGATACGCAGTATTTT. This sequence encodes CASSPSARADTQYF. The variable domain in full, completed from reference TRBV9 and TRBJ2-3, reads DSGVTQTPKHLITATGQRVTLRCSPRSGDLSVYWYQQSLDQGLQFLIQYYNGEERAKGNILERFSAQQFPDLHSELNLSSLELGDSALYFCASSPSARADTQYFGPGTRLTVL.

This clone was recorded a few times. The chain is built from TRBV7-9 and TRBJ2-2, with 7 bases identical to TRBD1. This CDR3 has 14 residues. Trimming cost V 5 bases and J 6 bases; bases outside gene matches: 6. Germline V gives CDR1 SEHNR, CDR2 FQNEAQ (reference sequence). CDR3 region: CASSKQQGPGELFF. The CDR3, as DNA: TGTGCCAGCAGCAAGCAACAGGGGCCCGGGGAGCTGTTTTTT.

This clone has more than one count but fewer than ten. The chain links TRBV7-2 to TRBJ2-7; 8 nucleotides align to TRBD2. The CDR3 extends over 15 amino acids. CDR1 SGHTA and CDR2 FQGNSA come from the germline V gene. Unmatched junction bases numbered 6, after V lost 5 bases and J lost 0 bases. Here the CDR3 reads CASSLTSESSYEQYF. DNA for the CDR3: TGTGCCAGCAGCCTGACTAGCGAGAGCTCCTACGAGCAGTACTTC.

This clone was detected a few times. The chain joins TRBV5-6 to TRBJ2-1; D not resolved. Germline lookup yields CDR1 SGHDT and CDR2 YYEEEE. CDR3 length: 13 residues. Between the trimmed V and J ends, which lost 1 base and 4 bases, there was a span of 6 bases. The CDR3 reads CASSLLRYNEQFF. The CDR3 coding sequence is TGTGCCAGCAGCTTGCTCAGGTACAATGAGCAGTTCTTC.